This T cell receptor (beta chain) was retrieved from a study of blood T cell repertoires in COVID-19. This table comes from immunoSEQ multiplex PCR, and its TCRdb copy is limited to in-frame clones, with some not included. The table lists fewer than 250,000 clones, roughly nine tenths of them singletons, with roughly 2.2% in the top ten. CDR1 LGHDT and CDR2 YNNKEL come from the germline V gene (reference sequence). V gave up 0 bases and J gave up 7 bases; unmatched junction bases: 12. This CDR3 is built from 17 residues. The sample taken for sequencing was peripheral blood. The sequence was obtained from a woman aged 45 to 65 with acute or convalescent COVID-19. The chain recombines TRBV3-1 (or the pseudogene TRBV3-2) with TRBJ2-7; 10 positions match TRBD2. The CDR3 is CASSQDLSSGSLGEQYF. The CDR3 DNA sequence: TGTGCCAGCAGCCAAGACTTGTCTAGCGGGAGTTTGGGGGAGCAGTACTTC.